These 3 T cell receptor beta chains came from one sample sequenced in a study of blood T cell repertoires in COVID-19. Measured with immunoSEQ multiplex PCR; TCRdb has only the in-frame clones, and not every one. Of about 150,000 clones listed, roughly 80% were seen once; the top ten hold roughly 29%. The source material was peripheral blood. These receptors came from an older woman with acute or convalescent COVID-19.

This clone has only a few counts. The V call is TRBV14, the J call TRBJ1-3, with D tentatively TRBD1 (6 bases). Trimming took off 4 bases at V and 4 bases at J, with 14 bases between the two ends. The germline gives CDR1 SGHDN, CDR2 FVKESK. The length of the CDR3 is 15 residues. The CDR3 nucleotides read TGTGCCAGCAGCCCACAGGGAATATCGGGAAACACCATATATTTT. Amino acids: CASSPQGISGNTIYF.

The chain carries TRBV30 and TRBJ1-1; 7 bases line up with TRBD1. The CDR3 is 14 residues long. Germline V gene lookup returns CDR1 GTSNPN and CDR2 SVGIG (reference sequence). V shed 3 bases and J 1 base; nucleotides not matched to a gene: 5. The DNA of the CDR3 is TGTGCCTGGAGGCTTAGACAGGGGAACACTGAAGCTTTCTTT. It yields the protein CAWRLRQGNTEAFF.

The chain has TRBV2 and TRBJ2-7, with D maybe TRBD2 (5 bases). Germline-derived CDR1 and CDR2 are SNHLY and FYNNEI. CDR3 length: 12 amino acids. Trimming took off 11 bases at V and 0 bases at J, with 11 bases between the two ends. The CDR3 loop reads CASSGLSYEQYF. CDR3 DNA: TGTGCCTCCAGCGGACTCTCCTACGAGCAGTACTTC.